This is a list of T cell receptor beta chains from one sample in a study of vaccination effects on CD4 cells after COVID-19. Antigens of these TCRs are unknown. Using immunoSEQ multiplex PCR, the repertoire was profiled, and TCRdb retains in-frame clones only, with some absent. This sample carries nearly 35,000 clones, approximately 77% of them seen once, and the ten largest clones take more than 6.5%. The material was CD4+ T cells from PBMCs cultured without peptide, obtained after COVID-19 vaccination. All receptors derive from a human donor who had a prior SARS-CoV-2 infection. CDR3s include the opening cysteine and the closing phenylalanine or tryptophan. Clone sizes are given selectively: once, few, many, or a class where the clone is expanded.

abundance	v_gene	CDR3aa
once	TRBV16	CASSPQRVVGSSTEAFF
NA	TRBV5-1	CASSLGTGGNTIYF
few	TRBV9	CASSPLGDPRYEQYF
NA	TRBV2	CASSEGWTEETQYF
NA	TRBV27	CASRVGRNTGELFF
once	TRBV7-3	CASSASTMSEQFF
NA	TRBV2	CASKDPNYGYTF
NA	TRBV11-3	CASSFIWASGSYEQYF
NA	TRBV7-2	CASSSKPPTGDMGSPLHF
NA	TRBV9	CASSVGPTGWGTGELFF
NA	TRBV27	CASSPGTRVYEQYF
NA	TRBV7-3	CASSRGSRGTSTDTQYF
NA	TRBV4-1	CASSQGPGRGAYEQYF
NA	TRBV4-2	CASSQTSGSYNEQFF
NA	TRBV20-1	CSASSDGLNTEAFF
NA	TRBV2	CASSGTGGYGELFF
NA	TRBV13	CASSLVWRGGRNEQFF
NA	TRBV11-1	CASSLGWGYEQYF
once	TRBV5-1	CASSSRGQETQYF
NA	TRBV6-5	CASSYPGADTQYF
NA	TRBV6-5	CASCSRGHTDTQYF
NA	TRBV6-1	CASSEPGSYTDTQYF
once	TRBV27	CASGHRDRGGGYTF
NA	TRBV3-1/TRBV3-2	CASSPRLNRVFETQYF